The next 21 T cell receptor beta chains were all read from a single sample in a study of blood T cell repertoires in COVID-19. Some clones are missing from TCRdb's copy, which holds only in-frame ones; the method was immunoSEQ multiplex PCR. The sample carries 160,000 or so clones, roughly 84% recorded once. What was sequenced was PBMCs or T cells enriched from blood (not recorded which). These receptors all come from a middle-aged man who had recovered from COVID-19.

This sequence joins TRBV5-6 and TRBJ2-1; D gene ambiguous. The CDR3 is 14 residues long. V gave up 0 bases and J gave up 8 bases, with 12 bases separating them. Germline CDR1 is SGHDT and CDR2 is YYEEEE. Here the CDR3 DNA reads TGTGCCAGCAGCTTGGGTTCTAGTCTCTATGAGCAGTTCTTC. This gives the protein CASSLGSSLYEQFF.

This CDR3 is CASSIDSMRGTEAFF. In nucleotides, the CDR3 is TGTGCCAGTAGTATAGATAGTATGAGAGGTACTGAAGCTTTCTTT. The rearrangement links TRBV19 to TRBJ1-1; no clear D gene. CDR1 and CDR2 from the germline V gene are LNHDA and SQIVND (reference sequence). The ends were cut back, 0 bases at V and 5 bases at J, with 13 bases in the middle. The CDR3 consists of 15 residues. Looking up the rest from reference TRBV19 and TRBJ1-1 gives the full variable domain: DGGITQSPKYLFRKEGQNVTLSCEQNLNHDAMYWYRQDPGQGLRLIYYSQIVNDFQKGDIAEGYSVSREKKESFPLTVTSAQKNPTAFYLCASSIDSMRGTEAFFGQGTRLTVV.

The chain combines TRBV27 with TRBJ1-5; 7 nucleotides agree with TRBD1. Germline V gene sequence: CDR1 MNHEY, CDR2 SMNVEV (reference sequence). The V gene end was trimmed by 6 bases and the J gene end by 4 bases; junction bases not matched to a gene: 12. The CDR3 has 16 amino acids. As DNA, the CDR3 is TGTGCCAGCAGCACAGGGGCAGCGTTAGGGAATCAGCCCCAGCATTTT. It specifies CASSTGAALGNQPQHF.

This chain connects TRBV7-8 to TRBJ2-7; tentative D call: TRBD1 (7 bases). This CDR3 has 14 residues. V lost 5 bases, J lost 6 bases, and 17 bases lay in between. The germline V gene has CDR1 SGHVS and CDR2 FQNEAQ. CDR3 coding DNA: TGTGCCAGCAGCCCCAGAACGCAGGGGGGCGAGCAGTACTTC. Its protein product is CASSPRTQGGEQYF.

The chain combines TRBV12-3 or TRBV12-4 with TRBJ1-6, with D tentatively TRBD1 (5 bases). CDR3 size: 13 residues. V lost 3 bases to trimming and J lost 8 bases, with 8 bases between them. DNA of the CDR3: TGTGCCAGCAGTTTTGCAGGGTATTCACCCCTCCACTTT. This codes for CASSFAGYSPLHF.

The J gene is TRBJ1-1, the V gene TRBV19, with D perhaps TRBD1 (5 bases). The CDR3 length is 14 residues. The V gene's germline CDR1 is LNHDA and CDR2 SQIVND (reference sequence). Between the trimmed V and J ends, which lost 8 bases and 0 bases, there was a span of 13 bases. As DNA, the CDR3 is TGTGCCAGTTCGGAGGGGCGGCTGAACACTGAAGCTTTCTTT. Encoded protein: CASSEGRLNTEAFF.

This clone was found once. The chain couples TRBV3-1 (or the pseudogene TRBV3-2) to TRBJ1-4; D gene ambiguous. V was cut by 1 base and J by 7 bases, with 13 bases left in between. The germline gives CDR1 LGHDT, CDR2 YNNKEL (reference sequence). The CDR3 sequence is 15 residues long. The CDR3 DNA reads TGTGCCAGCAGCCAAGTCCGGACCCGGGGTGAAAAACTGTTTTTT. Translation gives CASSQVRTRGEKLFF.

The genes are TRBV5-1 and TRBJ2-4; TRBD2 is a possible D gene (6 bases). V lost 4 bases and J lost 2, with 13 bases in between. CDR1 and CDR2 from the germline V gene are SGHRS and YFSETQ. The length of the CDR3 is 15 residues. Written as DNA, the CDR3 is TGCGCCAGCAGCGGAGGGGATAGAACCAAAAACATTCAGTACTTC. This sequence encodes CASSGGDRTKNIQYF.

The J gene is TRBJ1-2, the V gene TRBV4-1; D is unclear. Trimming removed 0 bases from V and 6 bases from J, with 11 bases in between. This CDR3 contains 14 residues. In germline, CDR1 is MGHRA, CDR2 YSYEKL. In DNA, the CDR3 is TGCGCCAGCAGCCAAGATTTTTTAAGAGATGGCTACACCTTC. This translates into CASSQDFLRDGYTF.

The CDR3 coding sequence is TGTGCCAGCAGCCCGGGACAGGGGGACTATGGCTACACCTTC. Protein product: CASSPGQGDYGYTF. The chain combines TRBV5-5 with TRBJ1-2, with 11 nucleotides matching TRBD1. The V and J ends lost 4 bases and 3 bases, in that order; junction bases with no gene match: 2. The CDR3 totals 14 residues. Germline CDR1 SGHKS, CDR2 YYEKEE (reference sequence).

Concerning this clone itself: Within the sample, other DNA sequences also encode this same CDR3. This chain connects TRBV5-1 to TRBJ1-5; D might be TRBD1 (5 bases). The V and J ends lost 1 base and 5 bases respectively, with 7 bases between them. The length of the CDR3 is 13 residues. Germline CDR1 SGHRS, CDR2 YFSETQ. DNA of the CDR3: TGCGCCAGCAGCTTGTTAGGGGATCAGCCCCAGCATTTT. It translates to CASSLLGDQPQHF.

The chain employs TRBV5-1 and TRBJ1-1; D uncertain. Looked up from germline, CDR1 is SGHRS and CDR2 is YFSETQ. The CDR3 is 13 residues long. V dropped 3 bases and J dropped 9 bases, with 15 bases sitting between them. The DNA for the CDR3 is TGCGCCAGCAGCTCTGCGGGAAGGGCCCAAGCTTTCTTT. It codes for CASSSAGRAQAFF. The variable domain in full, completed from reference TRBV5-1 and TRBJ1-1, reads KAGVTQTPRYLIKTRGQQVTLSCSPISGHRSVSWYQQTPGQGLQFLFEYFSETQRNKGNFPGRFSGRQFSNSRSEMNVSTLELGDSALYLCASSSAGRAQAFFGQGTRLTVV.

The rearrangement links TRBV6-1 to TRBJ1-2, with D unclear. CDR3 length: 15 residues. V was cut by 3 bases and J by 1 base, with 12 bases left in between. CDR1 and CDR2 (germline): MNHNS, SASEGT. The CDR3 nucleotides are TGTGCCAGCAGTGACGCGAACTACAATAACTATGGCTACACCTTC. It codes for CASSDANYNNYGYTF.

The rearrangement uses TRBV3-1 (or the pseudogene TRBV3-2) and TRBJ2-1; D not resolved. Germline CDR1 LGHDT, CDR2 YNNKEL (reference sequence). This CDR3 spans 13 amino acids. V shed 4 bases and J shed 9 bases, with 13 bases lying between them. The CDR3 nucleotides read TGTGCCAGCAGCCCCCACCCGGGTACTGAGCAGTTCTTC. Translation gives CASSPHPGTEQFF.

This chain joins TRBV6-1 and TRBJ1-1; 9 bases agree with TRBD1. Germline trimming cut 2 bases from V and 11 bases from J; bases unmatched to any gene: 6. This CDR3 is built from 13 residues. Germline assignment: CDR1 MNHNS and CDR2 SASEGT. CDR3 in DNA: TGTGCCAGCAGTGAAACGGCAGACAGGGGGGCTTTCTTT. As protein: CASSETADRGAFF.

J is TRBJ1-2 and V is TRBV7-2; D is perhaps TRBD1 (5 bases). From germline, CDR1 is SGHTA and CDR2 FQGNSA. The CDR3 runs to 14 residues. Deletions cut 5 bases from V and 2 bases from J, with 12 bases between. CDR3 nucleotides: TGTGCCAGCAGCCCGACAGAGACAAACTATGGCTACACCTTC. Its protein is CASSPTETNYGYTF.

The CDR3 DNA reads as TGTGCCAGCACCGAGCGGGGCGACAAAGGGCAGTTCTTC. It codes for CASTERGDKGQFF. The rearrangement joins TRBV6-5 to TRBJ2-1; 7 nucleotides match TRBD2. The trim removed 7 bases at V and 12 bases at J, leaving 12 bases unmatched. Per germline, CDR1 MNHEY and CDR2 SVGAGI. The CDR3 contains 13 residues.

This clone was counted once. This sequence joins TRBV2 and TRBJ2-1, with 10 nucleotides matching TRBD2. In germline, CDR1 is SNHLY, CDR2 FYNNEI. There are 14 residues in the CDR3. V was pared by 6 bases and J by 7 bases, with 6 bases of the junction left unmatched. DNA for the CDR3: TGTGCCAGCAGCGGCACTAGCGGGGTGAATGAGCAGTTCTTC. Translating it yields CASSGTSGVNEQFF.

The rearrangement links TRBV14 to TRBJ2-7, with 8 bases identical to TRBD2. Trimming took 0 bases from V and 4 from J; bases not matched to a gene: 5. The germline V gene encodes CDR1 SGHDN and CDR2 FVKESK. The length of the CDR3 is 15 residues. In DNA form, the CDR3 reads TGTGCCAGCAGCCAAGACGGGCGGGGGGCGTACGAGCAGTACTTC. It yields the protein CASSQDGRGAYEQYF.

This clone was seen a few times. CDR3 sequence reads: CASSLIVTALGGDQPQHF. The CDR3 DNA reads as TGTGCCAGCAGCTTAATAGTTACCGCCTTAGGGGGCGATCAGCCCCAGCATTTT. The chain is built from TRBV7-8 and TRBJ1-5; the match to TRBD1 covers 7 bases. Germline-derived CDR1 and CDR2 are SGHVS and FQNEAQ. The ends lost 2 bases at V and 5 bases at J; junction bases unmatched: 15. This CDR3 contains 18 residues.

This chain joins TRBV5-4 and TRBJ1-6, with D possibly TRBD1 on 5 matching bases. V was pared by 4 bases and J by 5 bases, with 13 bases between. The CDR3 loop spans 15 amino acids. Germline loops: CDR1 SGHNT, CDR2 YYREEE (reference sequence). CDR3 residues: CASSLMGPNNSPLHF. The CDR3, as DNA: TGTGCCAGCAGCCTGATGGGGCCAAATAATTCACCCCTCCACTTT.